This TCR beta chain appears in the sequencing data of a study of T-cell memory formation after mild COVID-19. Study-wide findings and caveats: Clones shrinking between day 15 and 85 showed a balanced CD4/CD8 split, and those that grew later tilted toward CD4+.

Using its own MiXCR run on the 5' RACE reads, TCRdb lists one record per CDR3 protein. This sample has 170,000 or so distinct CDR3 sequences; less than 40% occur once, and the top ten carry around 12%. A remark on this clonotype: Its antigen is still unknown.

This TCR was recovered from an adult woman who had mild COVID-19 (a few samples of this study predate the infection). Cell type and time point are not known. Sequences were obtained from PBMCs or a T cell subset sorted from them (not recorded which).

DNA for the CDR3: TGTGCCAGCAGTTTTGGGGACAGGGGGAATTCACCCCTCCACTTT. Amino acid sequence: CASSFGDRGNSPLHF. This chain links TRBV12-3 or TRBV12-4 with TRBJ1-6, with 11 bases matching TRBD1. After removal of 3 bases from V and 7 bases from J, the junction contained 2 bases not matched to a gene. The CDR3 is 15 amino acids.